This TCR beta chain was obtained from a study of cytomegalovirus exposure and HLA in healthy donors. Notes on the study in general: Associated with cytomegalovirus, according to the listing, were 150 to 200 TCR beta chains. Per published reports, the classifier diagnosed cytomegalovirus status with high specificity and sensitivity.

As regards this clone: The antigen is undetermined.

The PCR made use of 60 Vbeta and 13 Jbeta primers. In the original workflow: In a later analysis, of some 80 million unique beta chains, around 9.9 million appeared in at least two donors. Some clones are missing from TCRdb's copy, which holds only in-frame ones; the method was immunoSEQ multiplex PCR. V and J calls and clone size are those listed in that table; D and trimming were worked out from the DNA. Here the sample spans under 200,000 clones, around 68% being singletons. Trimming took 4 bases from V and 6 from J, leaving 16 bases between them. Germline-derived CDR1 and CDR2 are SGHVS and FQNEAQ. The length of the CDR3 is 15 residues.

The chain carries TRBV7-8 and TRBJ1-5, with D perhaps matching TRBD1 (5 bases). The receptor was derived from a man aged 50-60 years in good health and CMV-seronegative. The sequencing input was PBMCs. The DNA of the CDR3 is TGTGCCAGCAGCTCCACGGCGGGGCGGGCTCAGCCCCAGCATTTT. This translates into CASSSTAGRAQPQHF.